This T cell receptor beta chain derives from a study of cytomegalovirus exposure and HLA in healthy donors. Across the whole study: Samples from HLA-typed donors yielded about 80 million unique TCRs in an early data release. Study observations and caveats: CMV antigen specificity of a few CMV-associated chains was confirmed in vitro. In a later analysis, compared with equally common non-associated chains, HLA-associated beta chains were more expanded.

CDR1 SGHAT and CDR2 FQNNGV come from the germline V gene. CDR3 length: 12 residues. With 2 bases removed from V and 10 bases from J, the gap between germline ends came to 11 bases. Points on this clone: Its target is unknown.

Amplification used 60 Vbeta primers and 13 Jbeta primers. The data were produced by immunoSEQ multiplex PCR, yet TCRdb's version contains in-frame clones alone and is incomplete. The sample consists of 150,000 or so clones, 80% of them appearing once. Sequencing was performed on PBMCs. The chain uses TRBV11-2 and TRBJ1-1; a weak D match, TRBD1 (5 bases). The clonotype comes from a woman in her 40s in good health and CMV-seronegative. CDR3 sequence: CASSLPGRAAFF. The CDR3 bases are TGTGCCAGCAGCTTACCAGGGAGGGCAGCTTTCTTT.